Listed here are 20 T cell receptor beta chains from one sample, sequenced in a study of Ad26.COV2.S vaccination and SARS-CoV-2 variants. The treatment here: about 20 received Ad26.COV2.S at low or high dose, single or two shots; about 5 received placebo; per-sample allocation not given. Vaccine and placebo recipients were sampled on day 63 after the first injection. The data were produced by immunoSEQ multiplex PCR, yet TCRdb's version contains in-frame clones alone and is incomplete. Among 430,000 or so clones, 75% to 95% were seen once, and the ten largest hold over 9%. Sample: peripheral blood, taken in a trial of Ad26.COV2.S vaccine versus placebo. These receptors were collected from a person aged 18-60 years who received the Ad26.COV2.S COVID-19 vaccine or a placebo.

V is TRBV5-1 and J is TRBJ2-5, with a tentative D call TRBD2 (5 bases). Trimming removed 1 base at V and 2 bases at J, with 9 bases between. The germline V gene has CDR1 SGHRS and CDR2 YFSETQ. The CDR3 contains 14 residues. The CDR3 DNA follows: TGCGCCAGCAGCTTGCTCGGGATACAAGAGACCCAGTACTTC. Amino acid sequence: CASSLLGIQETQYF.

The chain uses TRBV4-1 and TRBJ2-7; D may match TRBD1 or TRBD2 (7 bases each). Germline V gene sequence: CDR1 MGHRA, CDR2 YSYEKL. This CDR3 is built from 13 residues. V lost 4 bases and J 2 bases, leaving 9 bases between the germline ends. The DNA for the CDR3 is TGCGCCAGCAGCCCAGGGGGGGCCTACGAGCAGTACTTC. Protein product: CASSPGGAYEQYF.

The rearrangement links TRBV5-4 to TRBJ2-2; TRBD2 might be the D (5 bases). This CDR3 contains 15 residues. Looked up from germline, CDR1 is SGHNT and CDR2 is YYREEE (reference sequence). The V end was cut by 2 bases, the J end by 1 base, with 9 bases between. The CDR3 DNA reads TGTGCCAGCAGCTTCCGACGGGGGAACACCGGGGAGCTGTTTTTT. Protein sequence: CASSFRRGNTGELFF. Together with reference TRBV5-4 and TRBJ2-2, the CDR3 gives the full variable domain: ETGVTQSPTHLIKTRGQQVTLRCSSQSGHNTVSWYQQALGQGPQFIFQYYREEENGRGNFPPRFSGLQFPNYSSELNVNALELDDSALYLCASSFRRGNTGELFFGEGSRLTVL.

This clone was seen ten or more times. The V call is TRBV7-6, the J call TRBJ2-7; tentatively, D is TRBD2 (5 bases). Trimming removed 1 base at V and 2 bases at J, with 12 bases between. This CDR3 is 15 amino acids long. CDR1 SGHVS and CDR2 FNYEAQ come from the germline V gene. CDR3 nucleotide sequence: TGTGCCAGCAGCTTAGAGGGAGCCCCCACCTACGAGCAGTACTTC. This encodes CASSLEGAPTYEQYF.

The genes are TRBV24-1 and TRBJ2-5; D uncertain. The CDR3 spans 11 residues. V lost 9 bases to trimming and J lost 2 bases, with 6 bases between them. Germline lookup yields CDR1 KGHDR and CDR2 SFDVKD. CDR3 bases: TGTGCCACCGGGCTTCAAGAGACCCAGTACTTC. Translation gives CATGLQETQYF.

For the CDR3, the DNA is TGTGCCAGCACGGGGAACACGGGCTCTGGGGCCAACGTCCTGACTTTC. Amino acid sequence: CASTGNTGSGANVLTF. The chain recombines TRBV7-9 with TRBJ2-6; perhaps TRBD2 as D (5 bases). The CDR3 has 16 residues. Germline V gene data show CDR1 as SEHNR and CDR2 as FQNEAQ (reference sequence). V lost 7 bases, J lost 0 bases, and 13 bases lay in between.

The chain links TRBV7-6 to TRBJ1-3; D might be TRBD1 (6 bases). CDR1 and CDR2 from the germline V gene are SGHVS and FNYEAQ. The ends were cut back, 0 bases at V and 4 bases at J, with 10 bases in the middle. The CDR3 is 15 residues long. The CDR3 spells CASSLARGHGNTIYF. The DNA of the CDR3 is TGTGCCAGCAGCTTAGCGAGGGGACACGGAAACACCATATATTTT.

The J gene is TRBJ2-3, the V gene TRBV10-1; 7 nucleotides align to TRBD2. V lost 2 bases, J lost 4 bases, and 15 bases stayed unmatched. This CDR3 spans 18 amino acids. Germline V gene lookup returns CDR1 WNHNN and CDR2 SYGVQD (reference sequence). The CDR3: CASSEEKWEGRRADTQYF. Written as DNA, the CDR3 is TGCGCCAGCAGTGAGGAGAAGTGGGAGGGCCGGCGCGCAGATACGCAGTATTTT.

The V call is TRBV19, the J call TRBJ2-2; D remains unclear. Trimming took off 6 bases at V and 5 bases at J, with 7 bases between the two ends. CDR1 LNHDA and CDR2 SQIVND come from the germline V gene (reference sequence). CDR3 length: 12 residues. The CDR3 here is CASREQTGELFF. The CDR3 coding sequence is TGTGCCAGTAGGGAGCAGACCGGGGAGCTGTTTTTT.

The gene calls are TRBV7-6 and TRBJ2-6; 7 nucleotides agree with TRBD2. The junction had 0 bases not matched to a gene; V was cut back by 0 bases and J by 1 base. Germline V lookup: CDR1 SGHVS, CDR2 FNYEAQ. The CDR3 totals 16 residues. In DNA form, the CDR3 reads TGTGCCAGCAGCTTAGCTAGCGGGTCTGGGGCCAACGTCCTGACTTTC. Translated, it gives CASSLASGSGANVLTF.

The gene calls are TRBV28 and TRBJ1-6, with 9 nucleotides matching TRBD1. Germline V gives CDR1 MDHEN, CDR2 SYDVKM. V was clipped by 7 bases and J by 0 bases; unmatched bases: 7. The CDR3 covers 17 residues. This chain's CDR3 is CASTTGTGSSYNSPLHF. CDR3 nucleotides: TGTGCCAGCACCACAGGGACAGGGAGCTCCTATAATTCACCCCTCCACTTT.

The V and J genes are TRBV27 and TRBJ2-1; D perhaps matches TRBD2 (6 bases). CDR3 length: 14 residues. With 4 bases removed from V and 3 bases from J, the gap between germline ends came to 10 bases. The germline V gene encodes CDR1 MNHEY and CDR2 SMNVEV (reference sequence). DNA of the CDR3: TGTGCCAGCAGTTCCGGGACTTACTACAATGAGCAGTTCTTC. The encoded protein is CASSSGTYYNEQFF.

The chain's CDR3 is CASSLGQGALFSYEQYF. CDR3 in DNA: TGTGCCAGCAGTTTAGGGCAGGGGGCATTGTTTTCCTACGAGCAGTACTTC. The genes are TRBV28 and TRBJ2-7; 8 positions match TRBD1. Germline CDR1 is MDHEN and CDR2 is SYDVKM. Germline trimming cut 2 bases from V and 1 base from J; bases unmatched to any gene: 10. The CDR3 runs to 17 residues.

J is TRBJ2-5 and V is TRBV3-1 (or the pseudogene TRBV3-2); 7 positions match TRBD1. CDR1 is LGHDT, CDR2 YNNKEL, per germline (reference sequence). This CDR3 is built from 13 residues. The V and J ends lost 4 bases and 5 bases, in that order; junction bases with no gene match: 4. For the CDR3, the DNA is TGTGCCAGCAGCCGACAGGGTGGCGAGACCCAGTACTTC. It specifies CASSRQGGETQYF.

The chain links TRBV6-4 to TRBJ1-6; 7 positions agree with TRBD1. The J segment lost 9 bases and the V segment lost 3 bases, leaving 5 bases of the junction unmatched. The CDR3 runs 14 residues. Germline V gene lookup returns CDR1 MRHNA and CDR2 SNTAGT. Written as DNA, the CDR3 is TGTGCCAGCAGTGAAACAGGGGCGGGTTCACCCCTCCACTTT. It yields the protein CASSETGAGSPLHF.

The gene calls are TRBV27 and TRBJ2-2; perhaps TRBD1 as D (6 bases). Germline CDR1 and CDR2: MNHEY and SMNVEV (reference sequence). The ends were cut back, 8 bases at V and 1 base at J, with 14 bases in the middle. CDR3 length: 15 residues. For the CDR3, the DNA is TGTGCCAGCGCCTCGAGACAGGAGAACACCGGGGAGCTGTTTTTT. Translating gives CASASRQENTGELFF.

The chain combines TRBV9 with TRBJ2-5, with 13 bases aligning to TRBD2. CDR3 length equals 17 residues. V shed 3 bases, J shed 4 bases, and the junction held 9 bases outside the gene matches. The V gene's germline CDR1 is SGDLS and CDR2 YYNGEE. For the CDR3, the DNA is TGTGCCAGCAGCGCCGGAACGGGACTAGCGGGAACAGAGACCCAGTACTTC. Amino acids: CASSAGTGLAGTETQYF.

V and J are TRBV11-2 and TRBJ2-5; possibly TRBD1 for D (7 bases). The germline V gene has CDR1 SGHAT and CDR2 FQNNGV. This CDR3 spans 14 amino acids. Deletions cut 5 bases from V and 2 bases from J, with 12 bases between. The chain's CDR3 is CASSRGTAQETQYF. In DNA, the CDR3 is TGTGCCAGCAGCCGGGGGACAGCTCAAGAGACCCAGTACTTC.

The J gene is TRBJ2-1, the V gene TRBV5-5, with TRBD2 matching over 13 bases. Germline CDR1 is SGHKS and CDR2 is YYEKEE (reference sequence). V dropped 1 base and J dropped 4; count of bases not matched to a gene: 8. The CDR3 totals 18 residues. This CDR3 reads CASSLTSGRALLYNEQFF. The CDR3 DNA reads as TGTGCCAGCAGCTTGACTAGCGGGAGGGCCCTTCTTTACAATGAGCAGTTCTTC. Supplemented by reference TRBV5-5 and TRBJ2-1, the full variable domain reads DAGVTQSPTHLIKTRGQQVTLRCSPISGHKSVSWYQQVLGQGPQFIFQYYEKEERGRGNFPDRFSARQFPNYSSELNVNALLLGDSALYLCASSLTSGRALLYNEQFFGPGTRLTVL.

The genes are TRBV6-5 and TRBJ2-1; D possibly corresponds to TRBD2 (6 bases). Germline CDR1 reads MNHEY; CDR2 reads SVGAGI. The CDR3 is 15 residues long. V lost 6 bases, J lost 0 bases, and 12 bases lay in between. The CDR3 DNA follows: TGTGCCAGCAGCCCGGGACTTTTCTCCTACAATGAGCAGTTCTTC. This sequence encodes CASSPGLFSYNEQFF.